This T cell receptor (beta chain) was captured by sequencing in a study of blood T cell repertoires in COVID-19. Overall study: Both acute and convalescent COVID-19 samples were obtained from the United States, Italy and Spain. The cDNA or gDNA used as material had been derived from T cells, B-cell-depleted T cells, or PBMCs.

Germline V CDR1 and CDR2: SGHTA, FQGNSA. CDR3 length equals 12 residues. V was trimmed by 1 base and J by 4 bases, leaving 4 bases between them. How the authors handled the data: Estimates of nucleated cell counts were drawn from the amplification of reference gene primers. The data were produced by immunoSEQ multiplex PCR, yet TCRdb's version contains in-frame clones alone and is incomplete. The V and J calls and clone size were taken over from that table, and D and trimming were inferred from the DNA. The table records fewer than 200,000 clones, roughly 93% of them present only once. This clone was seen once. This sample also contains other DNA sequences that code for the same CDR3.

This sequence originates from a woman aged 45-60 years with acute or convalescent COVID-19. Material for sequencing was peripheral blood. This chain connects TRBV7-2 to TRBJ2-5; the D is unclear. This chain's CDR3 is CASSLDRETQYF. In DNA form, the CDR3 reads TGTGCCAGCAGCTTAGACAGAGAGACCCAGTACTTC.